This T cell receptor (beta chain) was recovered during a study of CD8 T cells in ankylosing spondylitis. The CDR3 has 16 residues. Germline V gene sequence: CDR1 LGHNA, CDR2 YNFKEQ. V was trimmed by 0 bases and J by 0 bases, leaving 11 bases between them. Via MiXCR, TCRdb re-called the 5' RACE reads, giving one row per CDR3 protein. Here the sample spans 300,000 to 350,000 distinct CDR3 sequences, under 15% being singletons. The sequence was collected from a male donor with ankylosing spondylitis or in good health (not recorded which). The sample consisted of blood, either unsorted or a sorted T cell fraction (not recorded which). The rearrangement uses TRBV4-2 and TRBJ1-1; D is undetermined. CDR3 DNA sequence: TGTGCCAGCAGCCAAGATCTCAGCATAGTGAACACTGAAGCTTTCTTT. Residues: CASSQDLSIVNTEAFF.